This TCR beta chain derives from a study of early T cells in non-severe SARS-CoV-2 infection. Turning to the study itself: Chains were unpaired, as sequencing was done on bulk RNA from unsorted whole blood. Study-level results: Comparison of clonotypes with VDJdb favored anti-spike CD8 responses while missing private and CD4 specificities.

In this sample, this clonotype turned up many times. Its cognate antigen is unknown. Individual cDNA molecules were tagged with unique molecular identifiers. TCRdb re-called the 5' RACE reads with MiXCR, one entry per CDR3 protein. The table includes 50,000 to 75,000 distinct CDR3 sequences, about 12% detected once. Germline trimming cut 1 base from V and 7 bases from J; bases unmatched to any gene: 12. The CDR3 is made up of 17 amino acids. Germline assignment: CDR1 SGHRS and CDR2 YFSETQ. This TCR was recovered from an adult who was a healthcare worker with PCR-confirmed SARS-CoV-2 infection or an uninfected control (not recorded which). The donor label of this sample is uncertain. The starting material was whole blood, obtained at baseline. The chain is built from TRBV5-1 and TRBJ2-1; 9 positions match TRBD2. CDR3 residues: CASSLSVLAGAKNEQFF. The CDR3 DNA reads TGCGCCAGCAGCTTGTCGGTGTTAGCGGGGGCAAAAAATGAGCAGTTCTTC.